This record covers a single T cell receptor (beta chain). This entry is derived from a study of identical twins. TCRdb re-analysed the 5' RACE reads in MiXCR, keeping a single row per CDR3 protein. The data hold some 1,700,000 distinct CDR3 sequences, with 32% observed a single time. The CDR3 consists of 13 residues. The germline V gene has CDR1 DFQATT and CDR2 SNEGSKA (reference sequence). V lost 4 bases and J lost 0, with 7 bases in between. Material: cord blood. The chain recombines TRBV20-1 with TRBJ2-1; maybe TRBD2 (5 bases). This clonotype was sampled from a newborn girl in good health. The CDR3 here is CSAMGSSYNEQFF. Written as DNA, the CDR3 is TGCAGTGCTATGGGGAGCTCCTACAATGAGCAGTTCTTC.